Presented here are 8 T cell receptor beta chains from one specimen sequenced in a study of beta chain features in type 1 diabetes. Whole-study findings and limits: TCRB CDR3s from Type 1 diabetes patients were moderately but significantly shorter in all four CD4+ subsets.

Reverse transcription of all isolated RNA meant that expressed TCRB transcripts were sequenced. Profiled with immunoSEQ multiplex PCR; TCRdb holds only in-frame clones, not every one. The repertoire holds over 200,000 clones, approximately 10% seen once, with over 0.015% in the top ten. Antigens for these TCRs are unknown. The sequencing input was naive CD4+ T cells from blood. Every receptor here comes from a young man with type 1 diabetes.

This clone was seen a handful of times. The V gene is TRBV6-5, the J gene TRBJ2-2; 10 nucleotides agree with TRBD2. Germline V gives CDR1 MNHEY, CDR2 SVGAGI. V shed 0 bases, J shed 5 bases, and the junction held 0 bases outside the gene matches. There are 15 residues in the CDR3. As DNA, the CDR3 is TGTGCCAGCAGTTACTCGGGACTAGCGACCGGGGAGCTGTTTTTT. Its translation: CASSYSGLATGELFF.

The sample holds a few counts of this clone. The CDR3 sequence is CASSSGQATEKLFF. The CDR3, as DNA: TGCGCCAGCAGCTCGGGACAGGCGACTGAAAAACTGTTTTTT. V gene TRBV5-1 combines with J gene TRBJ1-4, with TRBD1 matching over 8 bases. V was pared by 3 bases and J by 7 bases, with 5 bases of the junction left unmatched. In germline, CDR1 is SGHRS, CDR2 YFSETQ. This CDR3 is 14 amino acids long. Full variable domain (remainder filled in from reference TRBV5-1 and TRBJ1-4): KAGVTQTPRYLIKTRGQQVTLSCSPISGHRSVSWYQQTPGQGLQFLFEYFSETQRNKGNFPGRFSGRQFSNSRSEMNVSTLELGDSALYLCASSSGQATEKLFFGSGTQLSVL.

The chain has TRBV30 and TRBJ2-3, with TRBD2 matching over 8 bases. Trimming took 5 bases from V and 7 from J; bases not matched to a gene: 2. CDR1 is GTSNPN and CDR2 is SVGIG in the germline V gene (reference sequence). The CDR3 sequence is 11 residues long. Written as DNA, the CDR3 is TGTGCCTGGGGGACTAGATATACGCAGTATTTT. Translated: CAWGTRYTQYF.

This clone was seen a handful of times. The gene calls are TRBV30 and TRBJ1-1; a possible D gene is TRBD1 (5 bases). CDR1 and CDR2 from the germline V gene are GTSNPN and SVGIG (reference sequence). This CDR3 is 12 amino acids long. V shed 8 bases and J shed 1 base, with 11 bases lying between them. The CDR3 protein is CAGDRQNTEAFF. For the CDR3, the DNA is TGTGCCGGAGACAGACAGAACACTGAAGCTTTCTTT. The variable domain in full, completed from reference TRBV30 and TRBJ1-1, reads SQTIHQWPATLVQPVGSPLSLECTVEGTSNPNLYWYRQAAGRGLQLLFYSVGIGQISSEVPQNLSASRPQDRQFILSSKKLLLSDSGFYLCAGDRQNTEAFFGQGTRLTVV.

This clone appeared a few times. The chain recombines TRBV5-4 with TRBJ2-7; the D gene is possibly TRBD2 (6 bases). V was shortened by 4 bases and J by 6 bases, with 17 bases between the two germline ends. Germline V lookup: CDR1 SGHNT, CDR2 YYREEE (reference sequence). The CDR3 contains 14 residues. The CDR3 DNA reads TGTGCCAGCAGCCCACGCACGGGGACTGGCGAGCAGTACTTC. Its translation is CASSPRTGTGEQYF.

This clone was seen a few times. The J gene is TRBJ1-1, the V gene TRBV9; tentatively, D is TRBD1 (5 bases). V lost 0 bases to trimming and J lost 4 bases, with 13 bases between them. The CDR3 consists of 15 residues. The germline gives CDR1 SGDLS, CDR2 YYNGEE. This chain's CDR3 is CASSVAQGSGTEAFF. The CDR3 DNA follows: TGTGCCAGCAGCGTAGCTCAGGGATCGGGCACTGAAGCTTTCTTT.

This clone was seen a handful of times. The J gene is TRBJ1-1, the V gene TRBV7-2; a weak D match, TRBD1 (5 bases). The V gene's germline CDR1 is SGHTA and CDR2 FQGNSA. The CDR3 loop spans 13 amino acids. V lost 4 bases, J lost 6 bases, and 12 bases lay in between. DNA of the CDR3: TGTGCCAGCAGCTCCAGGGATTGGGCTGAAGCTTTCTTT. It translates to CASSSRDWAEAFF. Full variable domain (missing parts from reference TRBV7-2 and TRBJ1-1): GAGVSQSPSNKVTEKGKDVELRCDPISGHTALYWYRQSLGQGLEFLIYFQGNSAPDKSGLPSDRFSAERTGGSVSTLTIQRTQQEDSAVYLCASSSRDWAEAFFGQGTRLTVV.

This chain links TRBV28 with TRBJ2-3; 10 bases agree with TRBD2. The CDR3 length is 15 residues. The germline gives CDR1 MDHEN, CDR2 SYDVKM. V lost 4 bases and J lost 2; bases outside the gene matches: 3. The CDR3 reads CASSSAGGPTDTQYF. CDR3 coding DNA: TGTGCCAGCAGTTCAGCGGGGGGGCCCACAGATACGCAGTATTTT.